This T cell receptor beta chain is from a study of cytotoxic CD8 clonotypes in ibrutinib-treated CLL. Generated by immunoSEQ multiplex PCR, the TCRdb table keeps only in-frame clones and is missing some. The profile shows about 130,000 clones, over 60% of them singletons. The CDR3 runs to 15 residues. The germline V gene has CDR1 MNHNS and CDR2 SASEGT. The V end was cut by 3 bases, the J end by 6 bases, with 15 bases between. Sequenced material: PBMCs, taken after 12 months of ibrutinib treatment. The rearrangement joins TRBV6-1 to TRBJ1-5; D not certain. The sequence was obtained from a human donor with chronic lymphocytic leukemia. The CDR3 here is CASSEGSPPSQPQHF. CDR3 DNA: TGTGCCAGCAGTGAGGGCAGTCCCCCAAGTCAGCCCCAGCATTTT.